Sequencing of this T cell receptor (beta chain) was carried out in a study of blood T cell repertoires in COVID-19. Produced via immunoSEQ multiplex PCR; TCRdb's table is partial and in-frame only. The repertoire holds over 110,000 clones, about 87% seen once, with roughly 3.8% in the top ten. This CDR3 contains 15 residues. Trimming took 1 base from V and 5 from J, leaving 12 bases between them. The V gene's germline CDR1 is LNHNV and CDR2 YYDKDF (reference sequence). Residents of about two dozen US areas, aged roughly 18 to 95 years, made up the participants. The sequence was obtained from a man aged 45-65 years in a cohort exposed to, infected with or recovered from COVID-19 (not recorded which). Sequences were obtained from PBMCs or T cells enriched from blood (not recorded which). The J gene is TRBJ2-4, the V gene TRBV15; a weak D match, TRBD2 (5 bases). Here the CDR3 reads CATSRAPGIENIQYF. DNA for the CDR3: TGTGCCACCAGCAGAGCCCCGGGGATTGAAAACATTCAGTACTTC. The full variable domain, completed using reference TRBV15 and TRBJ2-4, is DAMVIQNPRYQVTQFGKPVTLSCSQTLNHNVMYWYQQKSSQAPKLLFHYYDKDFNNEADTPDNFQSRRPNTSFCFLDIRSPGLGDTAMYLCATSRAPGIENIQYFGAGTRLSVL.